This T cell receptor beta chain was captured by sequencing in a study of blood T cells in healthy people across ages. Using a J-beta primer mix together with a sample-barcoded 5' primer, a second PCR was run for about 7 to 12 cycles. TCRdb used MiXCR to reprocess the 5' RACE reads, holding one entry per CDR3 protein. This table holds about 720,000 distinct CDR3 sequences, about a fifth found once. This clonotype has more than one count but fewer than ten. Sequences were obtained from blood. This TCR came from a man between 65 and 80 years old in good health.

The CDR3 sequence is CASSQDPLLQRGGTDTQYF. The DNA of the CDR3 is TGCGCCAGCAGCCAAGATCCTCTCCTTCAGCGGGGGGGCACAGATACGCAGTATTTT. The chain carries TRBV4-1 and TRBJ2-3; 9 nucleotides agree with TRBD2. With V trimmed by 0 bases and J by 1 base, 11 bases remained unmatched. The germline V gene encodes CDR1 MGHRA and CDR2 YSYEKL. The CDR3 extends over 19 amino acids.